The 21 T cell receptor beta chains presented below share a single source sample, sequenced in a study of Graves' ophthalmopathy and Graves' hyperthyroidism. Beta-chain TCR CDR3 regions were amplified from RNA transcripts. A first-round RT-PCR used HTBI primers, followed by a second-round multiplex PCR. MiXCR was run by TCRdb on the multiplex PCR reads, yielding one entry per CDR3 protein. The sample includes 200,000 to 250,000 distinct CDR3 sequences, about 22% of them seen just once. Source material: peripheral blood. These receptors were collected from a woman aged 45-65 years with Graves' ophthalmopathy.

CDR3 DNA: TGTGCCAGCACCTTGACCGGGACAGGGACAGAGACCCAGTACTTC. As protein: CASTLTGTGTETQYF. V gene TRBV28 combines with J gene TRBJ2-5, with 9 bases aligning to TRBD1. J gave up 4 bases and V 7 bases, and 10 bases lay outside the gene matches. CDR1 is MDHEN and CDR2 is SYDVKM in the germline V gene. There are 15 residues in the CDR3.

This clonotype was seen at least ten times. The gene calls are TRBV28 and TRBJ1-2; TRBD1 is a possible D gene (6 bases). The germline CDR1 and CDR2 sequences are MDHEN and SYDVKM. V dropped 4 bases and J dropped 7 bases, with 19 bases sitting between them. The CDR3 covers 15 residues. The CDR3 loop reads CASSSGQGQGRGYTF. The CDR3 bases are TGTGCCAGCAGTTCCGGGCAGGGGCAGGGACGTGGCTACACCTTC.

This clonotype was found many times. The rearrangement links TRBV19 to TRBJ1-6; tentatively, D is TRBD1 (6 bases). Germline V lookup: CDR1 LNHDA, CDR2 SQIVND (reference sequence). The V end was cut by 5 bases, the J end by 7 bases, with 12 bases between. The CDR3 runs 14 residues. The CDR3 DNA reads as TGTGCCAGTAGTCCGGGACACGGGAATTCACCCCTCCACTTT. This encodes CASSPGHGNSPLHF.

The chain links TRBV5-1 to TRBJ2-5, with 10 nucleotides matching TRBD2. The CDR3 is 16 residues long. Trimming at V came to 3 bases and at J to 4 bases, leaving 9 bases not matched to a gene. Germline V CDR1 and CDR2: SGHRS, YFSETQ. CDR3 loop: CASSSRAGGRTETQYF. The DNA for the CDR3 is TGCGCCAGCAGCTCGAGAGCGGGAGGGCGAACAGAGACCCAGTACTTC.

This clonotype was counted ten times or more. This rearrangement joins TRBV5-1 to TRBJ1-2; D unresolved. The germline V gene has CDR1 SGHRS and CDR2 YFSETQ. V was cut by 4 bases and J by 8 bases, with 15 bases left in between. There are 13 residues in the CDR3. CDR3 region: CASSEVPLRGYTF. The CDR3 bases are TGCGCCAGCAGCGAGGTCCCTCTCCGGGGCTACACCTTC.

The table lists this clonotype with many counts. The chain recombines TRBV28 with TRBJ1-2; D is ambiguous. Germline assignment: CDR1 MDHEN and CDR2 SYDVKM. Trimming shortened V by 6 bases and J by 2 bases, and 10 bases separated the two germline ends. This CDR3 comprises 13 residues. The CDR3 DNA is TGTGCCAGCAGCCGATCGAGGAACTATGGCTACACCTTC. It is translated as CASSRSRNYGYTF.

Ten or more counts support this clonotype. V usage is TRBV6-2 or TRBV6-3 and J usage is TRBJ2-4; D remains ambiguous. The length of the CDR3 is 14 residues. CDR1 is MNHEY and CDR2 is SVGEGT in the germline V gene. Trimming took 3 bases from V and 7 from J, leaving 13 bases between them. The CDR3 bases are TGTGCCAGCAGTTATGGGCTAGTGAAGAACATTCAGTACTTC. Translated: CASSYGLVKNIQYF.

As for this clonotype: Mismatch with germline at one junction end may stem from a read error. The CDR3 reads CANSITGAEAFF. The CDR3, as DNA: TGTGCCAACAGCATAACAGGCGCTGAAGCTTTCTTT. The J gene is TRBJ1-1, the V gene TRBV4-2; possibly TRBD1 for D (5 bases). The V gene's germline CDR1 is LGHNA and CDR2 YNFKEQ. The CDR3 consists of 12 residues.

This clonotype was detected many times. This chain connects TRBV20-1 to TRBJ1-5; TRBD1 aligns across 11 bases. The CDR3 totals 15 residues. V trimming: 6 bases; J trimming: 9 bases; junction bases outside the gene matches: 13. CDR1 and CDR2 from the germline V gene are DFQATT and SNEGSKA (reference sequence). For the CDR3, the DNA is TGCAGTGCAACGCATGGGGGGACAGGGGGACTGCCCCAGCATTTT. Translating gives CSATHGGTGGLPQHF.

Worth noting for this clonotype: It may be a read error: a sequence one base away is much more abundant. The genes are TRBV6-1 and TRBJ2-2, with D uncertain. The V gene lost 6 bases and the J gene lost 6 bases, with 8 bases spanning the gap. The CDR3 length is 12 residues. CDR1 and CDR2 from the germline V gene are MNHNS and SASEGT. CDR3 sequence reads: CASSQGAGELFF. The CDR3 nucleotides are TGTGCCAGCAGCCAAGGCGCCGGGGAGCTGTTTTTT.

This clonotype has a count of ten or more. V gene TRBV12-3 or TRBV12-4 combines with J gene TRBJ2-6; D is unclear. V was shortened by 3 bases and J by 0 bases, with 9 bases between the two germline ends. This CDR3 comprises 16 residues. The DNA of the CDR3 is TGTGCCAGCAGTTTCACGCGCTTCTCTGGGGCCAACGTCCTGACTTTC. This encodes CASSFTRFSGANVLTF.

Many counts were recorded for this clonotype. This chain links TRBV12-3 or TRBV12-4 with TRBJ2-2; 7 nucleotides agree with TRBD1. The V gene end was trimmed by 5 bases and the J gene end by 7 bases; junction bases not matched to a gene: 10. The CDR3 extends over 15 amino acids. The CDR3 DNA is TGTGCCAGCAGTCCGGAACAGGGGAAGATCGGGGAGCTGTTTTTT. Translated, it gives CASSPEQGKIGELFF.

This clonotype was detected ten times or more. The J gene is TRBJ1-1, the V gene TRBV6-2 or TRBV6-3; D may be TRBD1 (6 bases). Germline V CDR1 and CDR2: MNHEY, SVGEGT. V was trimmed by 5 bases and J by 7 bases, leaving 20 bases between them. The CDR3 sequence is 15 residues long. The CDR3 is CASSPTSNRAIEAFF. The CDR3 DNA follows: TGTGCCAGCAGTCCAACCTCAAACAGGGCTATTGAAGCTTTCTTT.

This clonotype was observed at least ten times. The chain has TRBV5-1 and TRBJ1-1; possible D gene TRBD1, 5 bases. Germline CDR1 is SGHRS and CDR2 is YFSETQ. The CDR3 consists of 13 residues. V dropped 4 bases and J dropped 0 bases, with 7 bases sitting between them. The CDR3 sequence: CASSQTVNTEAFF. CDR3 DNA: TGCGCCAGCAGCCAGACAGTGAACACTGAAGCTTTCTTT.

The CDR3 sequence: CSARPGLSEEQYF. CDR3 DNA: TGCAGTGCTAGACCGGGGCTTTCAGAAGAGCAGTACTTC. This sequence joins TRBV20-1 and TRBJ2-7; the D call may be TRBD1 or TRBD2 (5 bases each). Germline V CDR1 and CDR2: DFQATT, SNEGSKA (reference sequence). This CDR3 has 13 amino acids. Deletions cut 2 bases from V and 7 bases from J, with 15 bases between.

The sample holds many counts of this clonotype. The chain recombines TRBV11-2 with TRBJ1-2; perhaps TRBD1 as D (5 bases). Trimming stripped 0 bases from V and 8 bases from J, with 16 bases between. CDR3 size: 15 residues. Germline V lookup: CDR1 SGHAT, CDR2 FQNNGV. CDR3 sequence reads: CASSLEPGPQMGYTF. CDR3 in DNA: TGTGCCAGCAGCTTAGAGCCAGGGCCCCAAATGGGCTACACCTTC.

In nucleotides, the CDR3 is TGCAGCGTTGCTGGGACAGGGCATCAGCCCCAGCATTTT. The encoded protein is CSVAGTGHQPQHF. The J gene is TRBJ1-5, the V gene TRBV29-1; 9 bases match TRBD1. This CDR3 comprises 13 residues. V shed 4 bases and J 5 bases; nucleotides not matched to a gene: 3. Germline CDR1 SQVTM, CDR2 ANQGSEA.

The rearrangement links TRBV2 to TRBJ2-7, with unresolved D. The CDR3 length is 10 residues. Between the trimmed V and J ends, which lost 8 bases and 3 bases, there was a span of 5 bases. Looked up from germline, CDR1 is SNHLY and CDR2 is FYNNEI. The CDR3 reads CASGFYEQYF. CDR3 coding DNA: TGTGCCAGCGGGTTCTACGAGCAGTACTTC.

This clonotype has a count of ten or more. This sequence joins TRBV12-3 or TRBV12-4 and TRBJ2-5, with 10 bases identical to TRBD1. Trimming cost V 7 bases and J 5 bases; bases outside gene matches: 4. The CDR3 is 13 amino acids. The CDR3 sequence is CASKADRGETQYF. The CDR3 DNA sequence: TGTGCCAGCAAGGCGGACAGGGGGGAGACCCAGTACTTC.

The chain carries TRBV28 and TRBJ2-7, with 8 nucleotides matching TRBD2. The germline CDR1 and CDR2 sequences are MDHEN and SYDVKM. V gave up 10 bases and J gave up 4 bases; unmatched junction bases: 6. The CDR3 consists of 12 residues. The chain's CDR3 is CATAGGRYEQYF. The DNA for the CDR3 is TGTGCCACCGCGGGCGGGAGGTACGAGCAGTACTTC.

This chain links TRBV18 with TRBJ2-7, with 10 bases matching TRBD1. This CDR3 is built from 17 residues. The J segment lost 1 base and the V segment lost 4 bases, leaving 10 bases of the junction unmatched. Germline V gene sequence: CDR1 KGHSH, CDR2 LQKENI. As DNA, the CDR3 is TGTGCCAGCTCACTGACCGCCGGGGGACAGGGGTCCTACGAGCAGTACTTC. This translates into CASSLTAGGQGSYEQYF. Combining the CDR3 with reference TRBV18 and TRBJ2-7 gives the whole variable domain NAGVMQNPRHLVRRRGQEARLRCSPMKGHSHVYWYRQLPEEGLKFMVYLQKENIIDESGMPKERFSAEFPKEGPSILRIQQVVRGDSAAYFCASSLTAGGQGSYEQYFGPGTRLTVT.